The clone carrying this TCR beta chain appeared many times. This sample's TCRbeta library carried unique molecular identifier barcodes. TCRdb re-analysed the PCR reads in MiXCR, keeping a single row per CDR3 protein. Of approximately 240,000 distinct CDR3 sequences in the sample, roughly a tenth were seen once. The sample belongs to a study of T-cell reconstitution after alpha-beta-depleted transplantation in children. CDR3 length: 13 residues. Trimming took 4 bases from V and 7 from J, leaving 11 bases between them. The sequence came from a child in the first two years of life with acute myeloid leukemia, due to receive a stem cell transplant. The sequences come from PBMCs, collected before TCRalphabeta/CD19-depleted stem cell transplant. The chain links TRBV12-3 or TRBV12-4 to TRBJ1-5; a weak D match, TRBD1 (6 bases). CDR3 coding DNA: TGTGCCAGCAGTTGGGACATCGAGCAGCCCCAGCATTTT. Translation: CASSWDIEQPQHF.